Included here is one TCR beta chain sequence, with context. The antigen remains unidentified. Profiled with immunoSEQ multiplex PCR; TCRdb holds only in-frame clones, not every one. The profile covers fewer than 80,000 clones, with 88% appearing a single time and 9% to 10% taken by the ten largest. This entry belongs to a study of T cell responses to AZD1222 COVID-19 vaccine. The CDR3 length is 16 residues. Overall study findings and caveats: Repertoires were obtained solely post-peak T cell response.

Here the sequenced sample was peripheral blood, taken 28 days after the second dose of the MenACWY control vaccine. The chain is built from TRBV21-1 and TRBJ2-4; the table's D gene call, TRBD2, was not cross checked with the DNA. TRBV21-1 is classified as a pseudogene. The TCR sequence derives from an adult who received the MenACWY meningococcal vaccine as a control. CDR3 loop: CASSKLAEGAKNIQYF. The CDR3 coding sequence is TGTGCCAGCAGCAAACTGGCAGAGGGAGCCAAAAACATTCAGTACTTC.